This note documents a single TCR beta chain sequence. Random hexamers served to reverse transcribe about 0.45 to 1 ug RNA. TCRdb fed the immunoSEQ multiplex PCR reads into MiXCR, producing one record per CDR3 protein. Here the sample spans hundreds of thousands of distinct CDR3 sequences, about nine tenths being singletons. V lost 7 bases and J 4 bases, leaving 11 bases between the germline ends. This CDR3 contains 13 residues. CDR1 is SGHAT, CDR2 FQDESV, per germline (reference sequence). This specimen belongs to a study of CD8 T cells in Susac syndrome. This rearrangement joins TRBV11-1 to TRBJ1-3; D ambiguous. Material: CD8+ T cells from PBMCs. The source is a human donor with multiple sclerosis. The CDR3 reads CASTATWGNTIYF. The CDR3 nucleotides are TGTGCCAGCACCGCCACGTGGGGAAACACCATATATTTT.